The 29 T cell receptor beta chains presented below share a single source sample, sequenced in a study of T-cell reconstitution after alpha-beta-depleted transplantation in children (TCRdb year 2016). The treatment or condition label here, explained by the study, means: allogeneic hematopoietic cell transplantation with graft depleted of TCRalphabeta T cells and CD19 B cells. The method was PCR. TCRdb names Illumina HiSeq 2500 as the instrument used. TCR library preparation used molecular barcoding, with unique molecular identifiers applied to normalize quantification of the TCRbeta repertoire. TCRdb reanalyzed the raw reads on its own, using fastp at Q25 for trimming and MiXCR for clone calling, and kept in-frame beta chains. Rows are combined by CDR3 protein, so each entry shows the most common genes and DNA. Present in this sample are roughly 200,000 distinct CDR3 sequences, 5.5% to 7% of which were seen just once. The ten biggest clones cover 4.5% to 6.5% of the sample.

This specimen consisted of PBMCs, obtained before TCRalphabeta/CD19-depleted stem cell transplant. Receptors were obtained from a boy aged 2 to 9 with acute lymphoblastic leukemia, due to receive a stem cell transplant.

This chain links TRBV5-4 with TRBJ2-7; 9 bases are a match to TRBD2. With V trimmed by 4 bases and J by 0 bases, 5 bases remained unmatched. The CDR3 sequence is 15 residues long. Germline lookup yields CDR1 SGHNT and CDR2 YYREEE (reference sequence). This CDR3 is CASSLRGGDSYEQYF. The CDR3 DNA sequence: TGTGCCAGCAGCCTGCGCGGGGGGGACTCCTACGAGCAGTACTTC.

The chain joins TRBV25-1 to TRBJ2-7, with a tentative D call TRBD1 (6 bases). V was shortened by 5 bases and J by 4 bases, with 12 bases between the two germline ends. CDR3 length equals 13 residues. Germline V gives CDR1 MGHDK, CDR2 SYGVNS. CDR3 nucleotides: TGTGCCAGCAGTCACAGGGTTTTGTACGAGCAGTACTTC. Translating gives CASSHRVLYEQYF.

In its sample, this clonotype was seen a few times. The CDR3 DNA sequence: TGTGCCAGCAGCCCCAGTACGGGGGTTGGCACTGAAGCTTTCTTT. As protein: CASSPSTGVGTEAFF. V gene TRBV7-6 combines with J gene TRBJ1-1, with a possible D match to TRBD1 (5 bases). The V gene's germline CDR1 is SGHVS and CDR2 FNYEAQ. The CDR3 totals 15 residues. V dropped 5 bases and J dropped 4 bases, with 17 bases sitting between them.

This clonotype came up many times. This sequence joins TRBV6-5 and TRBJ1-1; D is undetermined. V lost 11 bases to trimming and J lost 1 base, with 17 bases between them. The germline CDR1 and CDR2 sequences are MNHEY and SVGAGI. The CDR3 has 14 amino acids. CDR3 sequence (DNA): TGTGCCCAAAGAGAGGCAGGACCGAACACTGAAGCTTTCTTT. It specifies CAQREAGPNTEAFF.

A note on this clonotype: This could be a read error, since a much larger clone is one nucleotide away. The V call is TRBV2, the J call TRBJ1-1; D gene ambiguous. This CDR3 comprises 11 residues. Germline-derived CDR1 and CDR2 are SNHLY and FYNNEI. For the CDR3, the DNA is TGTGCCAGCAGTGAGAACACTGGAGCTTTCTTT. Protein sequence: CASSENTGAFF.

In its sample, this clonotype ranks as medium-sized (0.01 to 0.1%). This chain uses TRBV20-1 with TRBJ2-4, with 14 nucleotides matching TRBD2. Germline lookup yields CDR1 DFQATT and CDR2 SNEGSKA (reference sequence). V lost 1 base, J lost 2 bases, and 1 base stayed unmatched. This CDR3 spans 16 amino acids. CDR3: CSARGLAGGPKNIQYF. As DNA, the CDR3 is TGCAGTGCTAGAGGACTAGCGGGAGGGCCCAAAAACATTCAGTACTTC.

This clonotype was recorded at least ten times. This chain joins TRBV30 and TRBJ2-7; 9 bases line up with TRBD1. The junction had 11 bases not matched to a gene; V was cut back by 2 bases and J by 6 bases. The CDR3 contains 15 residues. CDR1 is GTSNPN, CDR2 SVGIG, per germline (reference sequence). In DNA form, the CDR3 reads TGTGCCTGGAGTTCCTCCGGGACAGGGTTTTCCGAGCAGTACTTC. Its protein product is CAWSSSGTGFSEQYF.

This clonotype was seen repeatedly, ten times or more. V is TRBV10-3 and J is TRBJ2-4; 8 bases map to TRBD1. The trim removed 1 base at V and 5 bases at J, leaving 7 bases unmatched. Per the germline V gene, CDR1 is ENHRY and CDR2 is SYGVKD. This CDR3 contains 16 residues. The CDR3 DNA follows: TGTGCCATCAGTGAGTTCTCAGGGGGCCCTGAAAACATTCAGTACTTC. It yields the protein CAISEFSGGPENIQYF.

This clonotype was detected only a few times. Here the CDR3 reads CASSPSFGVSGANVLTF. In DNA, the CDR3 is TGTGCCAGCAGCCCGTCCTTCGGAGTCTCTGGGGCCAACGTCCTGACTTTC. This sequence joins TRBV7-9 and TRBJ2-6; D is uncertain. The CDR3 runs to 17 residues. Germline V gene data show CDR1 as SEHNR and CDR2 as FQNEAQ (reference sequence). V lost 5 bases and J lost 0, with 14 bases in between. Full variable domain (missing parts from reference TRBV7-9 and TRBJ2-6): DTGVSQNPRHKITKRGQNVTFRCDPISEHNRLYWYRQTLGQGPEFLTYFQNEAQLEKSRLLSDRFSAERPKGSFSTLEIQRTEQGDSAMYLCASSPSFGVSGANVLTFGAGSRLTVL.

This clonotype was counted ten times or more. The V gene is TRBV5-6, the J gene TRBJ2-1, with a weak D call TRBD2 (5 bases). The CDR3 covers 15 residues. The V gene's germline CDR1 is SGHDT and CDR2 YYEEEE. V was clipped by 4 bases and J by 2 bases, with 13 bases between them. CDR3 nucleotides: TGTGCCAGCAGCCGTGACGGGAACCCCTACAATGAGCAGTTCTTC. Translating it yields CASSRDGNPYNEQFF.

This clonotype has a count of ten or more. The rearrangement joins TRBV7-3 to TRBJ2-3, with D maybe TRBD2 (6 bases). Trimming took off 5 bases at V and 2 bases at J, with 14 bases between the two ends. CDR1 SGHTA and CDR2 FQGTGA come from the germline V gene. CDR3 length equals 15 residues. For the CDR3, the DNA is TGTGCCAGCAGCCTCGGGCGGGGAATCACAGATACGCAGTATTTT. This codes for CASSLGRGITDTQYF.

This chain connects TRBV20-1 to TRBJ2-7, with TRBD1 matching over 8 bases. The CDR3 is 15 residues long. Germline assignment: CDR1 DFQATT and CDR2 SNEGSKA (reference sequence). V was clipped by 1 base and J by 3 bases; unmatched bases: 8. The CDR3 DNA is TGCAGTGCTAGAGGGGGGGCAGGGGGCAGCTACGAGCAGTACTTC. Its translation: CSARGGAGGSYEQYF.

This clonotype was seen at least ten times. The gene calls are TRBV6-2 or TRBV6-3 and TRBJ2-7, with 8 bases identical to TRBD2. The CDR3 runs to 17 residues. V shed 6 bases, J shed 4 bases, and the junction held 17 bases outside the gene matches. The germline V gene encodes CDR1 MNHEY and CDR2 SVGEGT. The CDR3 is CASSVLTSGSMKYEQYF. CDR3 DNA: TGTGCCAGCAGCGTTCTAACTAGCGGATCAATGAAATACGAGCAGTACTTC.

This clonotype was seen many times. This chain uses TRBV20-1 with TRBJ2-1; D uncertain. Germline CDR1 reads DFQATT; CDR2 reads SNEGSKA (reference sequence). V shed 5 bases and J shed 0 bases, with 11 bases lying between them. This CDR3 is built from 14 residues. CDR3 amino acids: CSAGDPSSYNEQFF. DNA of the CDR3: TGCAGTGCTGGTGACCCAAGCTCCTACAATGAGCAGTTCTTC.

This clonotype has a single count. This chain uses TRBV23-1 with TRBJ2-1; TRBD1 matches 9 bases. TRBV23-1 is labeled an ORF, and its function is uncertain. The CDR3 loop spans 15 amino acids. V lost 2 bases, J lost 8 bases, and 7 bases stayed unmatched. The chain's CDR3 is CASSQVGQGRDEQFF. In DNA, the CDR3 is TGCGCCAGCAGTCAAGTCGGACAGGGGAGGGATGAGCAGTTCTTC.

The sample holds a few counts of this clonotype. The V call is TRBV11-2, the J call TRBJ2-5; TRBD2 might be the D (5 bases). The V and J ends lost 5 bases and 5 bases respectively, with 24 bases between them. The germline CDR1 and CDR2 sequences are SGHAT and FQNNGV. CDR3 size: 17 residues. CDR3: CASSPTRIPHSQETQYF. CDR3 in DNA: TGTGCCAGCAGCCCCACTAGAATCCCCCACAGTCAGGAGACCCAGTACTTC.

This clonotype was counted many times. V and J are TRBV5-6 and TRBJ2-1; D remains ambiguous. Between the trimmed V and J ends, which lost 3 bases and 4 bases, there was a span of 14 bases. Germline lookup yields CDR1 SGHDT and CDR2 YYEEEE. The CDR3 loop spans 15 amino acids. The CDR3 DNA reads TGTGCCAGCAGCTCCCGGTTTATACCTTACAATGAGCAGTTCTTC. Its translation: CASSSRFIPYNEQFF.

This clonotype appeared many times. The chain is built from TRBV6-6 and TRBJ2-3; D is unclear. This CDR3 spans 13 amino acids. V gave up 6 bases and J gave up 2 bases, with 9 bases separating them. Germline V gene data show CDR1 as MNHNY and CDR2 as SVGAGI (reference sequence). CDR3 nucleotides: TGTGCCAGCAGGGGTCCTTCCACAGATACGCAGTATTTT. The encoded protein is CASRGPSTDTQYF.

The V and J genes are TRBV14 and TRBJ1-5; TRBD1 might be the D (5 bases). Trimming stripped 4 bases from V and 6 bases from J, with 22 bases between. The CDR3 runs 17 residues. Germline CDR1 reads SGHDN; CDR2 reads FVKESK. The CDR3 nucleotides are TGTGCCAGCAGCCCCCCCGCCCGGGAACCGGGGGGTCAGCCCCAGCATTTT. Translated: CASSPPAREPGGQPQHF.

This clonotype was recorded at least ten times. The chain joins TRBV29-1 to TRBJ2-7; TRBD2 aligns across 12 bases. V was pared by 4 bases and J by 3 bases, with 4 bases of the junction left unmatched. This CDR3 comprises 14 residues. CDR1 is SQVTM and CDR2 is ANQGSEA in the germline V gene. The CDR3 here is CSVATSGGLYEQYF. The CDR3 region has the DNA TGCAGCGTTGCGACTAGCGGGGGCCTCTACGAGCAGTACTTC.

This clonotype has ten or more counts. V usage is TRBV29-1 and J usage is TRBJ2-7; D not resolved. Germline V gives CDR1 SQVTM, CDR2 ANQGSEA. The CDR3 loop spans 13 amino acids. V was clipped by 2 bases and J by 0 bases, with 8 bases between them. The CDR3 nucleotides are TGCAGCGTTGAATTCCCTAGCTCCTACGAGCAGTACTTC. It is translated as CSVEFPSSYEQYF.

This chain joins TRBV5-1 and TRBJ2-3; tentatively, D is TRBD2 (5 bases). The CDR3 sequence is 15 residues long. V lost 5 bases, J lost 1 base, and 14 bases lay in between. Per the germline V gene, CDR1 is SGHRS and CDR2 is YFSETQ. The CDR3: CASRDVVRGTDTQYF. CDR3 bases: TGCGCCAGCAGGGATGTCGTGCGGGGCACAGATACGCAGTATTTT.

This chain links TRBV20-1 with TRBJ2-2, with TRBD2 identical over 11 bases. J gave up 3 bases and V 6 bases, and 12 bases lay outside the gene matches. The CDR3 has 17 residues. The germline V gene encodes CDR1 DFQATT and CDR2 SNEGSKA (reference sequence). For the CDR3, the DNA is TGCAGTGCAGTAGCGGGAGGGCCCTCGGGGTACACCGGGGAGCTGTTTTTT. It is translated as CSAVAGGPSGYTGELFF.

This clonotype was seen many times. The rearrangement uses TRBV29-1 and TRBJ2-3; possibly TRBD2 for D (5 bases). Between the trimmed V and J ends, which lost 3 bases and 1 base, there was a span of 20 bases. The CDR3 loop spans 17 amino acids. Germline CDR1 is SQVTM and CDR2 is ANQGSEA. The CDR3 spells CSVDPGLLAPGTDTQYF. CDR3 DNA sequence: TGCAGCGTTGACCCAGGACTGTTAGCACCGGGCACAGATACGCAGTATTTT.

DNA for the CDR3: TGCGCCAGCAGCTTGCCCGGGACAGCTAACCAAGAGACCCAGTACTTC. This sequence encodes CASSLPGTANQETQYF. The V call is TRBV5-1, the J call TRBJ2-5; 7 nucleotides align to TRBD1. The CDR3 is 16 residues long. J gave up 0 bases and V 1 base, and 6 bases lay outside the gene matches. Germline assignment: CDR1 SGHRS and CDR2 YFSETQ.

CDR3: CASARSTDTQYF. The CDR3 DNA is TGCGCCAGCGCCAGGAGCACAGATACGCAGTATTTT. The chain combines TRBV10-2 with TRBJ2-3, with no clear D. CDR3 length: 12 amino acids. CDR1 and CDR2 from the germline V gene are WSHSY and SAAADI. V dropped 8 bases and J dropped 0 bases, with 6 bases sitting between them.

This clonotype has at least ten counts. CDR3 in amino acids: CSVRYTGGYGYTF. The CDR3 DNA sequence: TGCAGCGTCAGATACACAGGGGGCTATGGCTACACCTTC. This chain joins TRBV29-1 and TRBJ1-2; 8 bases are a match to TRBD1. V shed 6 bases, J shed 4 bases, and the junction held 7 bases outside the gene matches. CDR1 SQVTM and CDR2 ANQGSEA come from the germline V gene. The CDR3 runs to 13 residues.

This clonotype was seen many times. This CDR3 reads CSVEARTYGYTF. The CDR3, as DNA: TGCAGCGTTGAGGCGCGGACGTATGGCTACACCTTC. This chain uses TRBV29-1 with TRBJ1-2; D unclear. The CDR3 sequence is 12 residues long. V was cut by 3 bases and J by 5 bases, with 10 bases left in between. The germline V gene encodes CDR1 SQVTM and CDR2 ANQGSEA.

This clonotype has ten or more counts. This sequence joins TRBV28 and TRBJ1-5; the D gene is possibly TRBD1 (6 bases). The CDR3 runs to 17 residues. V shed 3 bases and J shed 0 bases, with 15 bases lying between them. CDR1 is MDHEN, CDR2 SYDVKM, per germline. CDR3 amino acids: CASSFLGAGDSNQPQHF. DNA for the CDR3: TGTGCCAGCAGTTTCCTAGGGGCAGGGGATAGCAATCAGCCCCAGCATTTT.